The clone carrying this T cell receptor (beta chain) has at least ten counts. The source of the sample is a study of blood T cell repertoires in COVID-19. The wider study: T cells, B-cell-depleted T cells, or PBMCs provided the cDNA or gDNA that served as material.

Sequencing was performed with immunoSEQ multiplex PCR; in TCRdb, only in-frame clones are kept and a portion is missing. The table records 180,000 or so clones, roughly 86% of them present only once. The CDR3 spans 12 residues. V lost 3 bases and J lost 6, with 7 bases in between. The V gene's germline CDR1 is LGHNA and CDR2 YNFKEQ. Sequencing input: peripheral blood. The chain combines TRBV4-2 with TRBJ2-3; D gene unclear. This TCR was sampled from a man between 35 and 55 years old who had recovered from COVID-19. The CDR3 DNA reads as TGTGCCAGCAGCCACCAGTCGGATACGCAGTATTTT. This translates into CASSHQSDTQYF.